The present T cell receptor (beta chain) was sequenced within a study of identical twins. Findings and limits, study-wide: Invariant MAIT and iNKT cells could partly confound zero-insertion analyses. Out-of-frame sharing of TCR alpha in monozygotic twins was underestimated by models. Cord blood beta clonotypes present at high abundance carried fewer insertions; no such pattern appeared in memory repertoires.

cDNA molecules carried unique molecular identifiers, and template switching added a universal primer site. TCRdb re-called the 5' RACE reads with MiXCR, one entry per CDR3 protein. The profile covers roughly 240,000 distinct CDR3 sequences, with about 7% appearing a single time and roughly 3.4% taken by the ten largest. CDR1 is SGHVS, CDR2 FQNEAQ, per germline. CDR3 length: 15 residues. The ends were cut back, 6 bases at V and 5 bases at J, with 19 bases in the middle. This clonotype appeared a few times. Its antigen is unknown. These data are also associated with another study on yellow fever vaccine responses in identical twins.

The chain couples TRBV7-8 to TRBJ2-5; either TRBD1 or TRBD2 may fit D (5 bases each). The sequencing sample was made of memory (CD45RO+) T cells sorted from blood. The TCR originated in a young woman in good health. CDR3 sequence reads: CASRRIPGPWETQYF. DNA for the CDR3: TGTGCCAGCAGGCGAATCCCGGGGCCCTGGGAGACCCAGTACTTC.